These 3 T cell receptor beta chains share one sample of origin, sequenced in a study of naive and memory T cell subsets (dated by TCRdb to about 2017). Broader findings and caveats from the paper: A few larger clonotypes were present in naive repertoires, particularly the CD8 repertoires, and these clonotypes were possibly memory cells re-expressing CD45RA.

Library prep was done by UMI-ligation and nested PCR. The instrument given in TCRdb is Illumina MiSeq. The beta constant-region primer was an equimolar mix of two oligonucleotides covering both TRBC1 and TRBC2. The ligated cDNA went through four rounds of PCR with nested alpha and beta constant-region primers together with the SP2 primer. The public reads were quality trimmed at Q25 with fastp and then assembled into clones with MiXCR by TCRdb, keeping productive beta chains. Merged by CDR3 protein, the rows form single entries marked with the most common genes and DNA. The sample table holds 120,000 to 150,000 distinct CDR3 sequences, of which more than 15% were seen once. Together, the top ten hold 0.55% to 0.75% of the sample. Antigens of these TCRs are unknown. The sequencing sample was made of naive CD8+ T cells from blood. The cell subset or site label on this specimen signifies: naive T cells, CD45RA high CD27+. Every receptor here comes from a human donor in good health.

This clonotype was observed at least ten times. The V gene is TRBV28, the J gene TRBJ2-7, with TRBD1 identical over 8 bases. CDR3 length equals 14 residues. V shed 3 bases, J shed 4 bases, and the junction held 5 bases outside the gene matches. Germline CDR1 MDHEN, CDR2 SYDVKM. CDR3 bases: TGTGCCAGCAGTTTCGCAGGGGGCGAATACGAGCAGTACTTC. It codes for CASSFAGGEYEQYF.

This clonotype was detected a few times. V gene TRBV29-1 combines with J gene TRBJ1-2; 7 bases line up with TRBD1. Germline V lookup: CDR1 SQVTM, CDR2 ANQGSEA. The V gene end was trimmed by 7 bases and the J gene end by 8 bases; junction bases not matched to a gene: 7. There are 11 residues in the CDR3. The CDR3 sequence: CSAGTVRGYTF. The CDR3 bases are TGCAGCGCGGGGACAGTGCGAGGCTACACCTTC.

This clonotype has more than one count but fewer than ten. CDR3 region: CASSYAGGPVDEQFF. The CDR3 region has the DNA TGTGCCAGCAGTTACGCGGGAGGGCCTGTGGATGAGCAGTTCTTC. J is TRBJ2-1 and V is TRBV6-2 or TRBV6-3, with 9 bases matching TRBD2. The V and J ends lost 2 bases and 8 bases, in that order; junction bases with no gene match: 7. Germline values: CDR1 MNHEY, CDR2 SVGEGT. The CDR3 runs 15 residues.